A single sample is the source of the 9 T cell receptor beta chains below, sequenced in a study of T cell clonotyping in hematopoietic cell transplantation. Libraries were prepared by immunoSEQ multiplex PCR; TCRdb keeps only in-frame clonotypes and omits some of them. The sample yields 10,000 or so clones, 95% to 98% seen once. Sequencing was performed on peripheral blood mononuclear cells, taken 100 days after allogeneic stem cell transplant. These receptors originate from a male patient aged 55-69 years who had an allogeneic stem cell transplant from a related donor, so the T cells may come from the graft donor. Some clones in this sample may be carry-over from other donors' samples.

V and J are TRBV7-2 and TRBJ1-1, with D unresolved. Germline V gene lookup returns CDR1 SGHTA and CDR2 FQGNSA. This CDR3 is 13 amino acids long. Trimming stripped 2 bases from V and 10 bases from J, with 14 bases between. The CDR3 sequence: CASSLSGGKRAFF. The CDR3, as DNA: TGTGCCAGCAGCTTATCGGGAGGGAAGAGAGCTTTCTTT.

J is TRBJ1-6 and V is TRBV28; 7 bases align to TRBD1. CDR3 size: 15 residues. V lost 7 bases and J lost 6; bases outside the gene matches: 9. Per germline, CDR1 MDHEN and CDR2 SYDVKM. For the CDR3, the DNA is TGTGCCAGCACCAAAGAGACAGGGCCTAATTCACCCCTCCACTTT. It yields the protein CASTKETGPNSPLHF.

The rearrangement uses TRBV6-1 and TRBJ2-5, with TRBD1 matching 7 bases. The length of the CDR3 is 14 residues. Looked up from germline, CDR1 is MNHNS and CDR2 is SASEGT. Trimming removed 4 bases from V and 1 base from J; junction bases left unmatched: 3. CDR3 residues: CASSAGQPQETQYF. In DNA form, the CDR3 reads TGTGCCAGCAGTGCGGGACAGCCCCAAGAGACCCAGTACTTC.

The chain has TRBV7-9 and TRBJ2-3; the match to TRBD1 covers 7 bases. In germline, CDR1 is SEHNR, CDR2 FQNEAQ (reference sequence). The CDR3 runs to 15 residues. V was pared by 5 bases and J by 2 bases, with 7 bases of the junction left unmatched. CDR3 amino acids: CASSKTGALTDTQYF. DNA of the CDR3: TGTGCCAGCAGCAAAACAGGGGCCCTCACAGATACGCAGTATTTT.

The rearrangement joins TRBV19 to TRBJ1-5, with TRBD1 as a possible D gene (5 bases). Trimming removed 9 bases from V and 7 bases from J, with 22 bases in between. Germline V gene lookup returns CDR1 LNHDA and CDR2 SQIVND (reference sequence). This CDR3 has 15 amino acids. The CDR3: CASATWQGSGQPQHF. CDR3 coding DNA: TGTGCCAGCGCCACCTGGCAGGGTTCGGGCCAGCCCCAGCATTTT.

The rearrangement links TRBV28 to TRBJ2-2; D is possibly TRBD1 (5 bases). Germline CDR1 MDHEN, CDR2 SYDVKM. V lost 6 bases, J lost 6 bases, and 11 bases lay in between. The CDR3 is made up of 13 amino acids. In DNA, the CDR3 is TGTGCCAGCAGGTCGGCAGGGTCCGGGGAGCTGTTTTTT. Amino acids: CASRSAGSGELFF.

This sequence joins TRBV27 and TRBJ1-2, with D possibly TRBD1 on 5 matching bases. The CDR3 sequence is 14 residues long. Trimming removed 2 bases from V and 8 bases from J, with 15 bases in between. Germline V gene data show CDR1 as MNHEY and CDR2 as SMNVEV (reference sequence). DNA for the CDR3: TGTGCCAGCAGTTTAACAGGCGTTCTAGAGGGCTACACCTTC. It translates to CASSLTGVLEGYTF.

The CDR3 loop is CASSFRQGSNYEQYF. CDR3 nucleotide sequence: TGTGCCAGCAGCTTTAGACAGGGGAGCAACTACGAGCAGTACTTC. The rearrangement links TRBV5-4 to TRBJ2-7; 8 nucleotides line up with TRBD1. With V trimmed by 2 bases and J by 3 bases, 7 bases remained unmatched. Germline CDR1 is SGHNT and CDR2 is YYREEE (reference sequence). The CDR3 totals 15 residues.

V gene TRBV16 combines with J gene TRBJ1-5; the D gene is possibly TRBD1 (5 bases). The CDR3 covers 17 residues. V dropped 4 bases and J dropped 2 bases, with 18 bases sitting between them. Germline V gene data show CDR1 as KGHSY and CDR2 as FQNENV. The CDR3 loop reads CASSPGTDNEGNQPQHF. In DNA, the CDR3 is TGTGCCAGCAGCCCCGGGACGGACAATGAGGGCAATCAGCCCCAGCATTTT.